This T cell receptor beta chain is drawn from a study of CD4+ T cells in melanoma. Study conclusions and caveats: In melanoma, neoantigen-specific CD4+ T cells reportedly differed in differentiation state. CD8+ T cell, macrophage and B cell function reportedly correlated with neoantigen-specific CD4+ T cells.

This CDR3 comprises 16 residues. A word on this clone: Its matching antigen is unknown.

Profiled with immunoSEQ multiplex PCR; TCRdb holds only in-frame clones, not every one. Of roughly 150,000 clones listed, about 93% were seen once; the top ten hold more than 1.5%. J is TRBJ2-3 and V is TRBV21-1. TRBV21-1 is reported as a pseudogene. This sequence was found in a human donor with melanoma. The CDR3 DNA reads as TGTGCCAGCATTTCCGGGGCAAGTTGGGGGACAGATACGCAGTATTTT. Its protein is CASISGASWGTDTQYF.